A selection of T cell receptor beta chains follows, all from one sample in a study of shared clonotypes between healthy human individuals. Produced via immunoSEQ multiplex PCR; TCRdb's table is partial and in-frame only. The sample contains roughly 2.2 million clones, 85% to 95% of which appear only once. Specimen: naive CD4+ T cells from PBMCs. Source of these receptors: a man aged 18 to 29 in good health. Some clones in this sample may be carry-over from other donors' samples. The CDR3 runs from the conserved cysteine through the conserved F or W. The order of the fields is J gene, V gene, D gene, CDR3 protein, CDR3 DNA. The D gene is left open where the match is weak.

>TRBJ1-4|TRBV28|TRBD1
CASSLWRQGAGEKLFF
TGTGCCAGCAGTTTATGGCGTCAGGGGGCGGGGGAAAAACTGTTTTTT
>TRBJ1-1|TRBV11-2|TRBD1
CASSLGGQARGAFF
TGTGCCAGCAGCTTAGGTGGACAGGCAAGAGGAGCTTTCTTT
>TRBJ2-1|TRBV7-3|TRBD1
CASSIGQGRYNEQFF
TGTGCCAGCAGCATCGGACAGGGTAGATACAATGAGCAGTTCTTC
>TRBJ2-7|TRBV30|NA
CAWNNKPGTLPYEQYF
TGTGCCTGGAACAACAAACCGGGGACTCTGCCCTACGAGCAGTACTTC
>TRBJ1-3|TRBV6-5|NA
CASTNRGTGNTIYF
TGTGCCAGCACCAACCGAGGAACTGGAAACACCATATATTTT
>TRBJ1-1|TRBV28|NA
CASSSTGLATEAFF
TGTGCCAGCAGTTCAACAGGGTTGGCCACTGAAGCTTTCTTT
>TRBJ2-5|TRBV5-1|NA
CASSLATGAETQYF
TGCGCCAGCAGCTTGGCGACAGGCGCAGAGACCCAGTACTTC
>TRBJ2-3|TRBV4-3|TRBD2
CASSQETSGMGTDTQYF
TGCGCCAGCAGCCAAGAAACTAGCGGGATGGGCACAGATACGCAGTATTTT
>TRBJ1-1|TRBV2|TRBD1
CASSRQGASSVTEAFF
TGTGCCAGCAGTCGACAGGGGGCAAGCTCGGTCACTGAAGCTTTCTTT
>TRBJ2-1|TRBV29-1|TRBD1
CSLLGQGYEQFF
TGCAGCCTCCTGGGACAGGGGTATGAGCAGTTCTTC